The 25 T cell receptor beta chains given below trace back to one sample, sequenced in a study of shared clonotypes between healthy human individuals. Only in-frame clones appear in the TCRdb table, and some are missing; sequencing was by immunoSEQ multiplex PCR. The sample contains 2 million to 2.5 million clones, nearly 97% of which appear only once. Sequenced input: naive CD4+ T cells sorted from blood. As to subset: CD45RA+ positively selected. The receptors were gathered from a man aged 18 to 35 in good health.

The CDR3 DNA is TGCGCCAGCAGCGGGGACAGGGGGGTGGGTTACCAAGAGACCCAGTACTTC. As protein: CASSGDRGVGYQETQYF. The V call is TRBV4-1, the J call TRBJ2-5; TRBD1 aligns across 11 bases. There are 17 residues in the CDR3. Per the germline V gene, CDR1 is MGHRA and CDR2 is YSYEKL. V trimming: 5 bases; J trimming: 0 bases; junction bases outside the gene matches: 8.

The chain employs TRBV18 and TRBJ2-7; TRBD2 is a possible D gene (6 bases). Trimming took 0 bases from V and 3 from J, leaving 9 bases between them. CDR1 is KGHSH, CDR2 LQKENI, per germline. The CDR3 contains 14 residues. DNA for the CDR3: TGTGCCAGCTCACCACCGGAGGGTTACTACGAGCAGTACTTC. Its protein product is CASSPPEGYYEQYF.

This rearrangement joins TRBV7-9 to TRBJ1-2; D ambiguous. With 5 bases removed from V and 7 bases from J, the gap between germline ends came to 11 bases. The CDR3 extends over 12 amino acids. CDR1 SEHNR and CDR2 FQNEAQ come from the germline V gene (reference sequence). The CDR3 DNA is TGTGCCAGCAGCACAGAGACTGTTGGCTACACCTTC. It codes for CASSTETVGYTF. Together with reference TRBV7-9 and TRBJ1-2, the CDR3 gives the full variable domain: DTGVSQNPRHKITKRGQNVTFRCDPISEHNRLYWYRQTLGQGPEFLTYFQNEAQLEKSRLLSDRFSAERPKGSFSTLEIQRTEQGDSAMYLCASSTETVGYTFGSGTRLTVV.

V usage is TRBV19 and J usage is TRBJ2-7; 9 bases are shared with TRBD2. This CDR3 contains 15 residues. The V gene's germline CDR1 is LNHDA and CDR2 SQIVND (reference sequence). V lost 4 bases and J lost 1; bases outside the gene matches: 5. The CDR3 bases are TGTGCCAGTAGTAACCCAGCGGGGGGTTCCTACGAGCAGTACTTC. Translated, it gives CASSNPAGGSYEQYF.

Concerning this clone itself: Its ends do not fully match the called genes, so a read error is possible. In DNA, the CDR3 is TGTGCTAGCAGCCCTCACCCCGGGGACAATGAGCAGTTCTTC. Translating it yields CASSPHPGDNEQFF. The gene calls are TRBV7-7 and TRBJ2-1; tentative D call: TRBD2 (5 bases). The CDR3 loop spans 14 amino acids. Germline V lookup: CDR1 SSHAT, CDR2 FNYEAQ (reference sequence).

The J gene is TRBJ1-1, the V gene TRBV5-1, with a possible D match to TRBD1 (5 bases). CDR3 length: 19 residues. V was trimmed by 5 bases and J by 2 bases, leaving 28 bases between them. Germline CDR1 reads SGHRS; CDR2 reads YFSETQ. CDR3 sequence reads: CASRRQISGGKEINTEAFF. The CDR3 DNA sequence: TGCGCCAGCAGACGACAAATTTCCGGGGGAAAAGAGATTAACACTGAAGCTTTCTTT. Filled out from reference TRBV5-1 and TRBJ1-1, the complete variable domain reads KAGVTQTPRYLIKTRGQQVTLSCSPISGHRSVSWYQQTPGQGLQFLFEYFSETQRNKGNFPGRFSGRQFSNSRSEMNVSTLELGDSALYLCASRRQISGGKEINTEAFFGQGTRLTVV.

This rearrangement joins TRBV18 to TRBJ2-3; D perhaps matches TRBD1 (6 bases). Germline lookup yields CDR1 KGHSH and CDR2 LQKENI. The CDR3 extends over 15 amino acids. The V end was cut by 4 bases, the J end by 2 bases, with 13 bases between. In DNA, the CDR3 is TGTGCCAGCTCACGTCCGGGACAAGTCACAGATACGCAGTATTTT. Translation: CASSRPGQVTDTQYF.

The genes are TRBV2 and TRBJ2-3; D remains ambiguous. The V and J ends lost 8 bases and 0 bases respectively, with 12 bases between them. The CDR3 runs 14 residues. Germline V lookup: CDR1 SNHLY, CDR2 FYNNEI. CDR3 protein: CASRSAASTDTQYF. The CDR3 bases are TGTGCCAGCCGGTCGGCAGCTAGCACAGATACGCAGTATTTT.

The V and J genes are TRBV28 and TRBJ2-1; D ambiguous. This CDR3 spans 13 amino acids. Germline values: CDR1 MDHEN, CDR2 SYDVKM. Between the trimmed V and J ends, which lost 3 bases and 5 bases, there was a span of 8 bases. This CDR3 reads CASSFGLDNEQFF. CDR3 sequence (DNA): TGTGCCAGCAGTTTTGGGCTGGACAATGAGCAGTTCTTC.

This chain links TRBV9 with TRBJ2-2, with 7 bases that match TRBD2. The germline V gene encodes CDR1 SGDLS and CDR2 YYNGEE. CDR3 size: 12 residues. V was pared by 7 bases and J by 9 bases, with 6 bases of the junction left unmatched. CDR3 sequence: CASGQRERELFF. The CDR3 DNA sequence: TGTGCCAGCGGGCAGCGGGAAAGGGAGCTGTTTTTT.

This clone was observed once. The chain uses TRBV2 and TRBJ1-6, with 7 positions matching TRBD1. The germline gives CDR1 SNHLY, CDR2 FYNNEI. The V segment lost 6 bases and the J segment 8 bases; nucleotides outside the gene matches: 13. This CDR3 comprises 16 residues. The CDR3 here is CASSKTGVPGHSPLHF. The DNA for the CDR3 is TGTGCCAGCAGCAAAACAGGGGTTCCGGGGCATTCACCCCTCCACTTT.

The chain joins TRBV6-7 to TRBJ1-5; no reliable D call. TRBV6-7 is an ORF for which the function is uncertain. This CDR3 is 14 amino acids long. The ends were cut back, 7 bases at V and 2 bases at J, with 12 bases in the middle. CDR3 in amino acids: CASTSGSRNQPQHF. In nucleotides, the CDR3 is TGTGCCAGCACTTCCGGGTCCCGCAATCAGCCCCAGCATTTT.

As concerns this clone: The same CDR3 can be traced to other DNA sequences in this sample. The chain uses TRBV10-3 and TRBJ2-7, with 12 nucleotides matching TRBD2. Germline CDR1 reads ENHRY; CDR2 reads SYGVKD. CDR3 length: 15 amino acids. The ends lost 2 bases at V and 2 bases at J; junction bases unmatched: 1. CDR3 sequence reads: CAISEPSGRAYEQYF. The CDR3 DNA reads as TGTGCCATCAGTGAGCCTAGCGGGAGGGCCTACGAGCAGTACTTC.

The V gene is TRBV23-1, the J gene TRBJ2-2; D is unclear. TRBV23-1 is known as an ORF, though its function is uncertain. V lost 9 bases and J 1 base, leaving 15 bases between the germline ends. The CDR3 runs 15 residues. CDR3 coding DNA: TGCGCCAGGAAATGGAGAACAGAGAACACCGGGGAGCTGTTTTTT. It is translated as CARKWRTENTGELFF.

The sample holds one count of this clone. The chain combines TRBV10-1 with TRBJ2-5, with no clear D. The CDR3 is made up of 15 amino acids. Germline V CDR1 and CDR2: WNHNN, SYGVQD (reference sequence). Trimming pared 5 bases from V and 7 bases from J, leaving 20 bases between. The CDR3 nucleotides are TGCGCCAGCAGTAATGAGAGACTTATGGTTGGGACCCAGTACTTC. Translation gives CASSNERLMVGTQYF.

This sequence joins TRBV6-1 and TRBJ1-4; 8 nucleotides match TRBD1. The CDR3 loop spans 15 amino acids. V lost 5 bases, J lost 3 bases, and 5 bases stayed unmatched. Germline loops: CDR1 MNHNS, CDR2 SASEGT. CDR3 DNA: TGTGCCAGCAGTCCAGGGGGCTATCCTAATGAAAAACTGTTTTTT. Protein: CASSPGGYPNEKLFF.

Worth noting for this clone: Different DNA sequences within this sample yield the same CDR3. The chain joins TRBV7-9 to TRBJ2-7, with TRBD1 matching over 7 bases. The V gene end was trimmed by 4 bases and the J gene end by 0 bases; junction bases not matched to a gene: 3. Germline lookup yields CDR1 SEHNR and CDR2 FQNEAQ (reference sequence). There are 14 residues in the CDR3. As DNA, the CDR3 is TGTGCCAGCAGCTCGTCAGGGGGCTCCTACGAGCAGTACTTC. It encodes CASSSSGGSYEQYF.

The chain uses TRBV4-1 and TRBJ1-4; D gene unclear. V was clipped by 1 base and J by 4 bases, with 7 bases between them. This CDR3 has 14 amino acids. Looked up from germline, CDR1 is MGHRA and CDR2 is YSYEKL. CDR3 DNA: TGCGCCAGCAGCCAAGCGGCGTATAATGAAAAACTGTTTTTT. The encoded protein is CASSQAAYNEKLFF.

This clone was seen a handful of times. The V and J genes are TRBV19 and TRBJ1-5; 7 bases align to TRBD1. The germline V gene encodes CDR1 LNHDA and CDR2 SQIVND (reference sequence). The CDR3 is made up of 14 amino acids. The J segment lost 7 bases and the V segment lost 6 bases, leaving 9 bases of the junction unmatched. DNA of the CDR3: TGTGCCAGTAGGAAAGAGGGGGCTGGACAGCCCCAGCATTTT. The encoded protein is CASRKEGAGQPQHF.

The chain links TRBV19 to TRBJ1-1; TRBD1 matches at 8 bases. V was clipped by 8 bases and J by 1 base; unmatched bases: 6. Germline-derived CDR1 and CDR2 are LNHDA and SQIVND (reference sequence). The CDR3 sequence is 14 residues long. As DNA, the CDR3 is TGTGCCAGTGGTGGGGACAGGTGGAACACTGAAGCTTTCTTT. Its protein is CASGGDRWNTEAFF.

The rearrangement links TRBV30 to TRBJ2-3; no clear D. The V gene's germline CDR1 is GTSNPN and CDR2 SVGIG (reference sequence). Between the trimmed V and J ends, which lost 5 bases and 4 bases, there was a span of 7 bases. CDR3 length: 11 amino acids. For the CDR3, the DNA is TGTGCCTGGGCCCTGGCAGATACGCAGTATTTT. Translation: CAWALADTQYF.

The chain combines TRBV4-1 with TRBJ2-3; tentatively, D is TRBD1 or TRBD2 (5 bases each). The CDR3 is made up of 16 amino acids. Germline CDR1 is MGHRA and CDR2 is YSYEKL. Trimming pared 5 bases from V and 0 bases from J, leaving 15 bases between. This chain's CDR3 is CASSLRDGLSTDTQYF. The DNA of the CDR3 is TGCGCCAGCAGCTTACGGGACGGACTTAGCACAGATACGCAGTATTTT.

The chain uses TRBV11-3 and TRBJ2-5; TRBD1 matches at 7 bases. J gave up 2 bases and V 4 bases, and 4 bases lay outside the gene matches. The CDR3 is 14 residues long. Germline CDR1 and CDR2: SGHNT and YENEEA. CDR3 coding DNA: TGTGCCAGCAGCTCGACAGGGTCACAAGAGACCCAGTACTTC. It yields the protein CASSSTGSQETQYF.

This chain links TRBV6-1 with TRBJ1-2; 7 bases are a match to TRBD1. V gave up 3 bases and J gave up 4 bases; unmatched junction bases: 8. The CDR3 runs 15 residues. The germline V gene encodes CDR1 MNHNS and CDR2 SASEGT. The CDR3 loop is CASSDRGTETYGYTF. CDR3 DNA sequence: TGTGCCAGCAGTGATCGAGGGACAGAGACCTATGGCTACACCTTC.

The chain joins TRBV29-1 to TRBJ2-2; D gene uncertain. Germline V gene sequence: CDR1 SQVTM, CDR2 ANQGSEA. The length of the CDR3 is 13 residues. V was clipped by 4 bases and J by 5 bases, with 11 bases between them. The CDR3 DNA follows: TGCAGCGTTGGTTCCGGATGGACCGGGGAGCTGTTTTTT. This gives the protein CSVGSGWTGELFF.